Listed below are T cell receptor beta chains from one sample, sequenced in a study of cytomegalovirus exposure and HLA in healthy donors. Profiling relied on immunoSEQ multiplex PCR, and the TCRdb table lists in-frame clones only, not all of them. This sample carries 200,000 to 250,000 clones, approximately 70% of them seen once, and the ten largest clones take 2% to 3%. The sample comprised PBMCs. The receptors shown here come from a man in his forties or fifties in good health and CMV-seropositive. CDR3s leave out the opening cysteine and the closing phenylalanine or tryptophan. The order of the fields is J gene, V gene, clone size, CDR3 protein. Size is omitted from some rows. Given values are once, few, many or a class for expanded clones.

TRBJ1-5 TRBV5-5 . ASSPGQGVTMPQH
TRBJ2-5 TRBV19 once ASSIGRGRAETQY
TRBJ1-1 TRBV5-1 . ASSSSDRGLTTEAF
TRBJ1-2 TRBV18 . ASSPGTGSNYGYT
TRBJ1-5 TRBV7-9 . ASSLGGGPQPQH
TRBJ2-2 TRBV7-3 . ASSLGLNTGELF
TRBJ2-2 TRBV5-4 . ASSSGQGYTGELF
TRBJ2-7 TRBV11-2 . ASSLRDRGVEEQY
TRBJ2-3 TRBV19 . ASSNPYWDRPRTDTQY
TRBJ1-2 TRBV7-2 . ASSGRTAYGYT
TRBJ2-5 TRBV2 . ASIPRPTPGQVGETQY
TRBJ1-4 TRBV14 . ASSRQGITYEKLF
TRBJ1-2 TRBV28 . ASTPSGPPNYGYT
TRBJ2-3 TRBV7-2 . ASSSLTGAGNTQY
TRBJ2-7 TRBV4-2 . ASSPRTSGGTLSYEQY
TRBJ1-1 TRBV2 . ASSPILLNTEAF
TRBJ1-2 TRBV7-2 . ASSLDGVYGYT
TRBJ2-1 TRBV4-1 . ASSQEGRLAVDEQF
TRBJ1-1 TRBV5-4 . ASSSRFRGNTEAF
TRBJ1-5 TRBV5-6 . ASSYYRGGVGNQPQH
TRBJ2-1 TRBV7-3 . ASSLSGGANEQF
TRBJ1-2 TRBV15 . ATSRGEQANGYT
TRBJ2-1 TRBV4-1 . ASSQVSGRGQF
TRBJ1-2 TRBV29-1 few SVESPDRGRGGYT
. TRBV5-1 . ASSFGAGDYEQY
TRBJ2-7 TRBV5-8 . ASSFPSGGIYEQY
. TRBV19 . ASSMNDRIYEQY
TRBJ1-5 TRBV2 . ASRQGGGPQH
TRBJ2-7 TRBV18 . ASSPGEGQGSYEQY
TRBJ1-5 TRBV15 . ATSGGAGGGWPQH
TRBJ1-2 TRBV5-4 once ASSPRGSPNYGYT
TRBJ1-2 TRBV13 . ASSIRVPNSNYGYT
TRBJ1-1 TRBV7-8 . ASSLGRDVRNTEAF
TRBJ1-1 TRBV5-1 . ASSLLAGTGSEAF
TRBJ1-2 TRBV7-9 . ASSPGGYGYT
TRBJ2-5 TRBV11-2 . ASTRGGEETQY
TRBJ2-7 TRBV5-6 . ASSRDRGGEQY
TRBJ2-7 TRBV5-4 . ASSLASGLLHYEQY
TRBJ1-6 TRBV20-1 few SARDDIPLH
TRBJ2-2 TRBV6-6 . ASRLTGVTGELF
TRBJ1-1 TRBV19 . ASQGTKMNTEAF
TRBJ1-1 TRBV7-3 . ASSLQGGTEAF
TRBJ1-1 TRBV5-4 . ASSSTGTAAEAF
TRBJ1-2 TRBV7-2 . ASSTRRDSGYT
TRBJ2-1 TRBV7-6 . ASSLVVAGAHEQF
TRBJ2-7 TRBV7-9 . ASSLATGEQY
TRBJ2-7 TRBV10-3 few AIREGQGSYEQY
TRBJ2-1 TRBV13 . ASSSEYGGPGNEQF
TRBJ2-2 TRBV25-1 . ASSELGQRNTGELF
TRBJ1-5 TRBV4-1 many ASSQEEGPGLQPQH
TRBJ1-2 TRBV27 . ASSPSGTGGNYGYT
TRBJ2-2 TRBV5-1 . ASSLDLPSTGELF